Reported below is one TCR beta chain. Without the conserved terminal phenylalanine or tryptophan, this CDR3 likely stems from a read error. These data belong to a study of T cell repertoires in cytomegalovirus infection. TCRdb fed the reads into MiXCR, producing one record per CDR3 protein. The sample shows 200,000 to 250,000 distinct CDR3 sequences, approximately 22% of them seen only once. CDR1 is SGHTA and CDR2 is FQGNSA in the germline V gene. This CDR3 contains 15 residues. Trimming at V came to 3 bases and at J to 8 bases, leaving 8 bases not matched to a gene. V usage is TRBV7-2 and J usage is TRBJ2-1; 9 bases are a match to TRBD2. Sequenced sample: CD8+ T cells from PBMCs. The source is a human donor in good health (CMV status not recorded). Some clones in this sample may be carry-over from other donors' samples. The CDR3: CASSFISSGAHEQFS. Written as DNA, the CDR3 is TGTGCCAGCAGCTTTATCTCTAGCGGGGCTCATGAGCAGTTCTCC.